Following are 19 T cell receptor beta chains from one sample sequenced in a study of T cells in Graves' hyperthyroidism and ophthalmopathy. Amplified TCR beta CDR3 regions came from RNA transcripts. Researchers ran a first-round RT-PCR on the TCR CDR3 using the HTBI primer set. TCRdb processed the multiplex PCR reads anew with MiXCR; each CDR3 protein has one entry. The data show under 700,000 distinct CDR3 sequences, over 15% seen once. Sample: blood. The receptors shown here come from a woman in her late teens or twenties with Graves' hyperthyroidism.

The sample holds many counts of this clonotype. The CDR3 protein is CSASPTGSYNEQFF. CDR3 nucleotide sequence: TGCAGTGCCTCTCCGACAGGGAGTTACAATGAGCAGTTCTTC. The rearrangement joins TRBV20-1 to TRBJ2-1, with TRBD1 identical over 7 bases. This CDR3 spans 14 amino acids. V lost 6 bases to trimming and J lost 4 bases; unmatched junction nucleotides: 9. Per the germline V gene, CDR1 is DFQATT and CDR2 is SNEGSKA (reference sequence).

Only a few counts were recorded for this clonotype. The J gene is TRBJ2-5, the V gene TRBV15; D not resolved. The CDR3 runs 12 residues. V was cut by 4 bases and J by 5 bases, with 8 bases left in between. Germline V lookup: CDR1 LNHNV, CDR2 YYDKDF (reference sequence). The CDR3 region is CATSMRDETQYF. In DNA form, the CDR3 reads TGTGCCACCAGCATGCGCGACGAGACCCAGTACTTC.

This clonotype has a count of ten or more. The V gene is TRBV24-1, the J gene TRBJ2-1, with 9 positions matching TRBD2. The length of the CDR3 is 13 residues. V lost 9 bases and J lost 7; bases outside the gene matches: 6. Per germline, CDR1 KGHDR and CDR2 SFDVKD. The CDR3 DNA reads TGTGCCACCGGGCTAGCGGGAACGAATGAGCAGTTCTTC. This sequence encodes CATGLAGTNEQFF.

This clonotype was counted only a few times. This chain connects TRBV4-1 to TRBJ2-2, with 7 bases aligning to TRBD2. Germline V gene sequence: CDR1 MGHRA, CDR2 YSYEKL. V shed 4 bases, J shed 5 bases, and the junction held 13 bases outside the gene matches. The CDR3 totals 17 residues. In DNA form, the CDR3 reads TGCGCCAGCAGCCCCCACACGACTAGCCGTACGACCGGGGAGCTGTTTTTT. This translates into CASSPHTTSRTTGELFF.

In its sample, this clonotype was seen many times. The chain employs TRBV28 and TRBJ2-7; the D call may be TRBD1 or TRBD2 (6 bases each). The V end was cut by 6 bases, the J end by 3 bases, with 15 bases between. CDR3 length: 14 residues. CDR1 is MDHEN and CDR2 is SYDVKM in the germline V gene. The CDR3 DNA is TGTGCCAGCAGGACAGGACCGGGACTCTACGAGCAGTACTTC. It codes for CASRTGPGLYEQYF. The full variable domain, completed using reference TRBV28 and TRBJ2-7, is DVKVTQSSRYLVKRTGEKVFLECVQDMDHENMFWYRQDPGLGLRLIYFSYDVKMKEKGDIPEGYSVSREKKERFSLILESASTNQTSMYLCASRTGPGLYEQYFGPGTRLTVT.

The chain combines TRBV11-2 with TRBJ2-2; no clear D. CDR1 and CDR2 from the germline V gene are SGHAT and FQNNGV. Between the trimmed V and J ends, which lost 4 bases and 5 bases, there was a span of 5 bases. The CDR3 sequence is 12 residues long. The CDR3 bases are TGTGCCAGCAGCTCCCAGACCGGGGAGCTGTTTTTT. This gives the protein CASSSQTGELFF.

This clonotype was counted at least ten times. This rearrangement joins TRBV7-9 to TRBJ2-4; D not certain. The V gene lost 2 bases and the J gene lost 6 bases, with 11 bases spanning the gap. The V gene's germline CDR1 is SEHNR and CDR2 FQNEAQ (reference sequence). The CDR3 is made up of 14 amino acids. The CDR3 spells CASSLSLVGNIQYF. As DNA, the CDR3 is TGTGCCAGCAGCTTATCCCTCGTCGGAAACATTCAGTACTTC.

The V gene is TRBV6-6, the J gene TRBJ2-5, with D unresolved. CDR3 length: 16 residues. CDR1 and CDR2 from the germline V gene are MNHNY and SVGAGI (reference sequence). Trimming pared 0 bases from V and 5 bases from J, leaving 16 bases between. The CDR3 DNA is TGTGCCAGCAGTTACTCTAGGGTAAACCGAGGCGAGACCCAGTACTTC. Translated, it gives CASSYSRVNRGETQYF.

This clonotype was seen ten or more times. This chain joins TRBV24-1 and TRBJ2-3, with D possibly being TRBD1 (6 bases). The V end was cut by 7 bases, the J end by 2 bases, with 15 bases between. CDR1 and CDR2 (germline): KGHDR, SFDVKD. This CDR3 is 15 amino acids long. CDR3 coding DNA: TGTGCCACCAGCCTCGGACAGCCCCTCACAGATACGCAGTATTTT. It specifies CATSLGQPLTDTQYF.

The sample holds many counts of this clonotype. V is TRBV5-4 and J is TRBJ1-2; D not resolved. This CDR3 spans 13 amino acids. CDR1 is SGHNT and CDR2 is YYREEE in the germline V gene (reference sequence). V lost 4 bases, J lost 1 base, and 8 bases lay in between. CDR3: CASSPDGNYGYTF. The CDR3 DNA reads as TGTGCCAGCAGCCCAGACGGTAACTATGGCTACACCTTC.

The gene calls are TRBV30 and TRBJ2-7, with D uncertain. Trimming left V 0 bases short and J 3 bases short, with 6 bases between. The CDR3 has 12 residues. Germline V gene lookup returns CDR1 GTSNPN and CDR2 SVGIG (reference sequence). The chain's CDR3 is CAWSVVHYEQYF. The CDR3 DNA reads TGTGCCTGGAGTGTGGTCCACTACGAGCAGTACTTC. Based on the CDR3 plus reference TRBV30 and TRBJ2-7, the full variable domain is SQTIHQWPATLVQPVGSPLSLECTVEGTSNPNLYWYRQAAGRGLQLLFYSVGIGQISSEVPQNLSASRPQDRQFILSSKKLLLSDSGFYLCAWSVVHYEQYFGPGTRLTVT.

The J gene is TRBJ2-2, the V gene TRBV5-5, with 10 bases that match TRBD1. The trim removed 4 bases at V and 5 bases at J, leaving 5 bases unmatched. Per germline, CDR1 SGHKS and CDR2 YYEKEE (reference sequence). CDR3 length: 15 amino acids. The CDR3 DNA follows: TGTGCCAGCAGCCTGACAGGGGGCCCAACCGGGGAGCTGTTTTTT. Its translation is CASSLTGGPTGELFF.

Ten or more counts support this clonotype. The genes are TRBV5-1 and TRBJ1-1; D remains unclear. V lost 3 bases and J 5 bases, leaving 17 bases between the germline ends. This CDR3 comprises 15 residues. The germline gives CDR1 SGHRS, CDR2 YFSETQ. CDR3 DNA sequence: TGCGCCAGCAGCTCGATGGGCCCTAGCGGAACTGAAGCTTTCTTT. This sequence encodes CASSSMGPSGTEAFF.

In its sample, this clonotype was seen many times. The rearrangement uses TRBV13 and TRBJ1-2, with unresolved D. The CDR3 is 15 residues long. CDR1 is PRHDT and CDR2 is FYEKMQ in the germline V gene (reference sequence). Trimming took off 0 bases at V and 5 bases at J, with 13 bases between the two ends. The CDR3 region is CASSLGSAGEYGYTF. Written as DNA, the CDR3 is TGTGCCAGCAGCTTAGGATCGGCAGGAGAATATGGCTACACCTTC.

The chain uses TRBV4-1 and TRBJ2-2; no reliable D call. There are 16 residues in the CDR3. Germline values: CDR1 MGHRA, CDR2 YSYEKL. Trimming pared 0 bases from V and 2 bases from J, leaving 10 bases between. Written as DNA, the CDR3 is TGCGCCAGCAGCCAAGAGAGCCTCGTCAACACCGGGGAGCTGTTTTTT. Amino acids: CASSQESLVNTGELFF.

This clonotype has ten or more counts. The rearrangement uses TRBV28 and TRBJ2-3, with TRBD2 matching over 16 bases. There are 18 residues in the CDR3. Germline V CDR1 and CDR2: MDHEN, SYDVKM. V lost 6 bases and J lost 0; bases outside the gene matches: 6. CDR3 protein: CASRGTSGRVRSTDTQYF. The CDR3, as DNA: TGTGCCAGCAGGGGGACTAGCGGGAGGGTACGGAGCACAGATACGCAGTATTTT.

This clonotype appeared a few times. V and J are TRBV12-3 or TRBV12-4 and TRBJ1-5, with 8 bases identical to TRBD1. This CDR3 region has 15 residues. The junction had 9 bases not matched to a gene; V was cut back by 5 bases and J by 6 bases. For the CDR3, the DNA is TGTGCCAGCAGTCGAAGACAGGGGCAGGGTCAGCCCCAGCATTTT. Translated, it gives CASSRRQGQGQPQHF.

This chain connects TRBV3-1 to TRBJ2-4; D is tentatively TRBD1 or TRBD2 (5 bases each). The germline V gene encodes CDR1 LGHDT and CDR2 YNNKEL (reference sequence). V was trimmed by 0 bases and J by 6 bases, leaving 15 bases between them. CDR3 size: 16 residues. CDR3 amino acids: CASSQDTLGVRNIQYF. The CDR3 DNA follows: TGTGCCAGCAGCCAAGATACCCTGGGGGTACGAAACATTCAGTACTTC.

This clonotype was found many times. This rearrangement joins TRBV15 to TRBJ2-1, with TRBD1 matching 7 bases. Germline values: CDR1 LNHNV, CDR2 YYDKDF (reference sequence). The CDR3 spans 15 residues. V was clipped by 3 bases and J by 0 bases; unmatched bases: 2. Here the CDR3 reads CATSRGQSSYNEQFF. In DNA, the CDR3 is TGTGCCACCAGCAGGGGACAGAGCTCCTACAATGAGCAGTTCTTC.